A single TCR beta chain is shown here with its context. These data originate in a study of blood T cell repertoires in COVID-19. Per the authors' pipeline: The assay estimated nucleated cells by amplifying reference gene primers. Clones were sequenced by immunoSEQ multiplex PCR, and TCRdb holds only the in-frame ones, with some missing. V and J calls and clone size are given by that table; D and trimming were obtained from the DNA. The repertoire holds 300,000 to 400,000 clones, with around nine tenths as singletons. CDR1 is SGHRS, CDR2 YFSETQ, per germline. The CDR3 length is 15 residues. With 4 bases clipped from V and 10 bases from J, the junction kept 13 bases outside the gene matches.

The sequenced sample was PBMCs or T cells enriched from blood (not recorded which). The chain has TRBV5-1 and TRBJ2-5; 10 positions match TRBD1. The sequence derives from a woman aged 18-35 years who had recovered from COVID-19. The CDR3 nucleotides read TGCGCCAGCAGCCCATTGACAGGGGGCCCCAGAAGCCAGTACTTC. Its translation: CASSPLTGGPRSQYF. Combining the CDR3 with reference TRBV5-1 and TRBJ2-5 gives the whole variable domain KAGVTQTPRYLIKTRGQQVTLSCSPISGHRSVSWYQQTPGQGLQFLFEYFSETQRNKGNFPGRFSGRQFSNSRSEMNVSTLELGDSALYLCASSPLTGGPRSQYFGPGTRLLVL.